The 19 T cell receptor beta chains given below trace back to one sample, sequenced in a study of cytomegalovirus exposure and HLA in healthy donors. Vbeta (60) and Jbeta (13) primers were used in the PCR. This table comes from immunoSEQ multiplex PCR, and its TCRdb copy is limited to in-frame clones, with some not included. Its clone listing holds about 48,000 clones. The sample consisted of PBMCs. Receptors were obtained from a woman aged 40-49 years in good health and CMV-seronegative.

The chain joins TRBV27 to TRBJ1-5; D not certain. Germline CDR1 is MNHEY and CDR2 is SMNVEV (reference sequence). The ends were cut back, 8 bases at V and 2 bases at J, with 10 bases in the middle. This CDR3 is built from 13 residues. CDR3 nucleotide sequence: TGTGCCAGCTCCTTTTCGGGCAATCAGCCCCAGCATTTT. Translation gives CASSFSGNQPQHF.

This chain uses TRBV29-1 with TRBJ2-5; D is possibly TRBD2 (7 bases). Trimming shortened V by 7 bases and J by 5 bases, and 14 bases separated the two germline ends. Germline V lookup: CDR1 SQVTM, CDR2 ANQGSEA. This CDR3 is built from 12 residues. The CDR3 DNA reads TGCAGCGCTGGACGGGGGGCTGAGACCCAGTACTTC. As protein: CSAGRGAETQYF.

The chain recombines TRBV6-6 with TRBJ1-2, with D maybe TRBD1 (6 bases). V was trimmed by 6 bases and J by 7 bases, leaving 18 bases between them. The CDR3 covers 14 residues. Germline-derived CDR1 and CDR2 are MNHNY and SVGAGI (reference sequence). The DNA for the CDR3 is TGTGCCAGCAGGACCCGGGGGGGCGATGGTGGCTACACCTTC. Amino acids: CASRTRGGDGGYTF.

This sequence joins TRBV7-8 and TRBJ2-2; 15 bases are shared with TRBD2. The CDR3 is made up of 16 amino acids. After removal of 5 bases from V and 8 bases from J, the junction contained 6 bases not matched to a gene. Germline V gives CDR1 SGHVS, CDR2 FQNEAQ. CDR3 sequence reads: CASSRTSGGAPGELFF. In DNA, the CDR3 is TGTGCCAGCAGCCGGACTAGCGGGGGGGCCCCGGGGGAGCTGTTTTTT.

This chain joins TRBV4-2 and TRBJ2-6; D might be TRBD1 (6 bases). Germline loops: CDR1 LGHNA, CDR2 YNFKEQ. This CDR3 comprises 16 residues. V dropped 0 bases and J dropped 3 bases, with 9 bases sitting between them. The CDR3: CASSQEGGSGANVLTF. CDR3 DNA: TGTGCCAGCAGCCAAGAAGGGGGTAGTGGGGCCAACGTCCTGACTTTC.

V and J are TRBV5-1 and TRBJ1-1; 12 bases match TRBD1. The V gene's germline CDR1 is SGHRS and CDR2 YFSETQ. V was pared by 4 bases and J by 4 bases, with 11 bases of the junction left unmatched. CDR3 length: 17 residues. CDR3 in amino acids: CASSPRDRGRGGTEAFF. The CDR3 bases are TGCGCCAGCAGCCCGAGGGACAGGGGGCGTGGGGGCACTGAAGCTTTCTTT.

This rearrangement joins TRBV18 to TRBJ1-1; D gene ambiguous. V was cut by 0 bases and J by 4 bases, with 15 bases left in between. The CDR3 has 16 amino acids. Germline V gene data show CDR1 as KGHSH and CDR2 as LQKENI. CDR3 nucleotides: TGTGCCAGCTCACCACCGAGATCGAGCGCGGGCACTGAAGCTTTCTTT. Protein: CASSPPRSSAGTEAFF.

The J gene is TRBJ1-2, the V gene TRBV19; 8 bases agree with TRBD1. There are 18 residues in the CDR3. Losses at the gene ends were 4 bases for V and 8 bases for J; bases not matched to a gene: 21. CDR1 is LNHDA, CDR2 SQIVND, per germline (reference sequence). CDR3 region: CASSTRSVPGQVAGGYTF. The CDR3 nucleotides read TGTGCCAGTAGTACTCGATCCGTTCCGGGACAGGTTGCAGGGGGCTACACCTTC.

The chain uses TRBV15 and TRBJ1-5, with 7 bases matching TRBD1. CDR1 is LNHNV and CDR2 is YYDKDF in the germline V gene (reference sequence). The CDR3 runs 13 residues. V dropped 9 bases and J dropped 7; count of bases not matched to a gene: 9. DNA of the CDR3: TGTGCCACGGGACAGTCTGCCACACAGCCCCAGCATTTT. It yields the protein CATGQSATQPQHF.

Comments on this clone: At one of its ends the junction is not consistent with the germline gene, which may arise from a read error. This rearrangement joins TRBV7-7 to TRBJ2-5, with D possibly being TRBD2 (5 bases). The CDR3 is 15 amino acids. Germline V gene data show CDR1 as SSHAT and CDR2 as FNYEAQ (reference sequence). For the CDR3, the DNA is TGTGCTAGCAGCTTAGCGAGAGGGTCGAGGGAGACCCAGTACTTC. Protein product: CASSLARGSRETQYF.

CDR3 nucleotides: TGTGCCATCAGTCCACAGGGGACCACTGAAGCTTTCTTT. The encoded protein is CAISPQGTTEAFF. The chain uses TRBV10-3 and TRBJ1-1; 7 positions agree with TRBD1. Germline V gene data show CDR1 as ENHRY and CDR2 as SYGVKD. This CDR3 has 13 residues. Trimming at V came to 5 bases and at J to 4 bases, leaving 4 bases not matched to a gene.

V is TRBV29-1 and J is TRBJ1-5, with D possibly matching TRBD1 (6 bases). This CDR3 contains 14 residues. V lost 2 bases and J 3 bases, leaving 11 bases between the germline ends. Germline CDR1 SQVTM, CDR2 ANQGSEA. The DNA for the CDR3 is TGCAGCGTTGAACCCAGGGGAAACAATCAGCCCCAGCATTTT. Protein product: CSVEPRGNNQPQHF.

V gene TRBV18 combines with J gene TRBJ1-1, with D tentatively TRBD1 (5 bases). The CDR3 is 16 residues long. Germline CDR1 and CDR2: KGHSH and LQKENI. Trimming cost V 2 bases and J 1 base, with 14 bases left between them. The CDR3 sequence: CASSPFQGIENTEAFF. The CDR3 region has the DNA TGTGCCAGCTCACCATTCCAGGGCATAGAGAACACTGAAGCTTTCTTT.

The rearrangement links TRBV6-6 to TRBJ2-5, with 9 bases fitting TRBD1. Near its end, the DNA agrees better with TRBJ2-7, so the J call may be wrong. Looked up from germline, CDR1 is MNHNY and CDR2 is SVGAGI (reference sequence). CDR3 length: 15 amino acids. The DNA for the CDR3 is TGTGCCAGCAGTTACCGACAGGGGGGGTCCTACGAGCAGTACTTC. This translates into CASSYRQGGSYEQYF.

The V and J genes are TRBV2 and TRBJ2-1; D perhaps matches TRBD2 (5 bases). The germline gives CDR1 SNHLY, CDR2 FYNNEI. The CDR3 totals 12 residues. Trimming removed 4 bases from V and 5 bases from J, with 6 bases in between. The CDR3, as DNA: TGTGCCAGCAGTGTGGAGGACAATGAGCAGTTCTTC. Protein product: CASSVEDNEQFF.

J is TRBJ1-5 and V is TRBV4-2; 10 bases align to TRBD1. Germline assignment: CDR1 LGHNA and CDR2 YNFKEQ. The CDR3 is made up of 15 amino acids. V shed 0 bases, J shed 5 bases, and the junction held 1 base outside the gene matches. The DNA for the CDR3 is TGTGCCAGCAGCCAAGAAGGGACAGGGGATCAGCCCCAGCATTTT. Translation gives CASSQEGTGDQPQHF.

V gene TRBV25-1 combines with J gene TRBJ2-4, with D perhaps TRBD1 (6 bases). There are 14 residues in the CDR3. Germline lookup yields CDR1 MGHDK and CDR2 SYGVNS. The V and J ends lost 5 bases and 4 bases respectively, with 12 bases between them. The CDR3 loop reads CASSIRDRKNIQYF. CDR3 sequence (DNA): TGTGCCAGCAGTATCCGAGACAGGAAAAACATTCAGTACTTC.

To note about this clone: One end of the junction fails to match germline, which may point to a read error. The CDR3 coding sequence is TGTGCCAGCAGCTTAGGTTACAGGGGGGACTATGGCTACGCCTTC. This sequence encodes CASSLGYRGDYGYAF. The chain links TRBV7-2 to TRBJ1-2; 8 nucleotides agree with TRBD1. The CDR3 spans 15 residues. Germline V lookup: CDR1 SGHTA, CDR2 FQGNSA.

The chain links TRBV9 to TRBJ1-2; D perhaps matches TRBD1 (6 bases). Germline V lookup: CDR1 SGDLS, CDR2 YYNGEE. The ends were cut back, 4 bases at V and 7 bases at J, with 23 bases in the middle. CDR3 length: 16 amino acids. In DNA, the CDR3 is TGTGCCAGCAGCACGAGGCAAGGGGGGGCTCTCGGTGGCTACACCTTC. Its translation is CASSTRQGGALGGYTF.